The next 9 T cell receptor beta chains were all read from a single sample in a study of identical twins. TCRdb reprocessed the 5' RACE reads with MiXCR, giving one entry per CDR3 protein. Among about 530,000 distinct CDR3 sequences listed, approximately 20% were seen once. This sample was shared with a second study, whose subject was yellow fever vaccine responses in identical twins.

Sequencing input: CD4+ T cells sorted from blood. These TCRs come from a woman between 18 and 29 years old in good health.

The rearrangement uses TRBV5-1 and TRBJ2-2; 16 positions agree with TRBD2. Germline V gene lookup returns CDR1 SGHRS and CDR2 YFSETQ. Trimming cost V 1 base and J 4 bases; bases outside gene matches: 16. The CDR3 length is 22 residues. In DNA form, the CDR3 reads TGCGCCAGCAGCTTGATCACAACGGGACTAGCGGGAGGGCCGTTCGTCACCGGGGAGCTGTTTTTT. Translated, it gives CASSLITTGLAGGPFVTGELFF.

This sequence joins TRBV12-3 or TRBV12-4 and TRBJ1-5; TRBD1 aligns across 10 bases. The CDR3 contains 15 residues. The V segment lost 6 bases and the J segment 1 base; nucleotides outside the gene matches: 3. CDR3 in DNA: TGTGCCAGCAGGGGGGACAGGGGCAGCAATCAGCCCCAGCATTTT. This codes for CASRGDRGSNQPQHF.

The CDR3 spells CSASDRGTEAFF. The CDR3 bases are TGCAGTGCTAGCGACAGGGGGACAGAAGCTTTCTTT. The chain combines TRBV20-1 with TRBJ1-1; TRBD1 matches 9 bases. CDR1 DFQATT and CDR2 SNEGSKA come from the germline V gene (reference sequence). The CDR3 runs 12 residues. J lost 8 bases, V lost 3 bases, and 4 bases had no gene match.

This clonotype was seen just once. The chain recombines TRBV7-9 with TRBJ2-2; D assignment may be TRBD1 or TRBD2 (5 bases each). The germline V gene has CDR1 SEHNR and CDR2 FQNEAQ (reference sequence). This CDR3 region has 13 residues. V was pared by 4 bases and J by 8 bases, with 11 bases between. The CDR3 loop is CASSSGAAGELFF. The CDR3 DNA is TGTGCCAGCAGCTCCGGGGCGGCTGGGGAGCTGTTTTTT.

The genes are TRBV18 and TRBJ2-3; a weak D match, TRBD1 (5 bases). Germline V lookup: CDR1 KGHSH, CDR2 LQKENI. The CDR3 runs to 12 residues. Trimming removed 3 bases from V and 11 bases from J, with 12 bases in between. The CDR3 DNA reads TGTGCCAGCTCACCCACTATTCAGGGGCAGTATTTT. As protein: CASSPTIQGQYF.

This clonotype was seen a few times. The rearrangement uses TRBV12-3 or TRBV12-4 and TRBJ2-1; 7 bases are a match to TRBD1. This CDR3 comprises 14 residues. V gave up 6 bases and J gave up 4 bases; unmatched junction bases: 6. The CDR3 is CASSPPQGYNEQFF. For the CDR3, the DNA is TGTGCCAGCAGCCCCCCACAGGGGTACAATGAGCAGTTCTTC.

This rearrangement joins TRBV5-4 to TRBJ2-1; D unclear. V lost 4 bases and J lost 0, with 14 bases in between. Germline V gene sequence: CDR1 SGHNT, CDR2 YYREEE (reference sequence). The CDR3 spans 16 residues. The CDR3 sequence is CASSAGQDPSYNEQFF. In nucleotides, the CDR3 is TGTGCCAGCAGCGCCGGTCAGGACCCCTCCTACAATGAGCAGTTCTTC.

This clonotype was detected a few times. The chain has TRBV28 and TRBJ1-1; D may be TRBD1 (5 bases). The CDR3 has 15 residues. Trimming stripped 2 bases from V and 5 bases from J, with 15 bases between. Germline assignment: CDR1 MDHEN and CDR2 SYDVKM. The CDR3 is CASSLLQRGGTEAFF. CDR3 in DNA: TGTGCCAGCAGTTTACTACAGAGGGGTGGAACTGAAGCTTTCTTT.

V and J are TRBV12-3 or TRBV12-4 and TRBJ2-1; a possible D gene is TRBD2 (5 bases). V was clipped by 2 bases and J by 9 bases, with 20 bases between them. The CDR3 totals 16 residues. CDR3 in amino acids: CASSLLGATGNGEQFF. The CDR3 DNA follows: TGTGCCAGCAGTTTACTCGGCGCGACGGGGAATGGTGAGCAGTTCTTC.